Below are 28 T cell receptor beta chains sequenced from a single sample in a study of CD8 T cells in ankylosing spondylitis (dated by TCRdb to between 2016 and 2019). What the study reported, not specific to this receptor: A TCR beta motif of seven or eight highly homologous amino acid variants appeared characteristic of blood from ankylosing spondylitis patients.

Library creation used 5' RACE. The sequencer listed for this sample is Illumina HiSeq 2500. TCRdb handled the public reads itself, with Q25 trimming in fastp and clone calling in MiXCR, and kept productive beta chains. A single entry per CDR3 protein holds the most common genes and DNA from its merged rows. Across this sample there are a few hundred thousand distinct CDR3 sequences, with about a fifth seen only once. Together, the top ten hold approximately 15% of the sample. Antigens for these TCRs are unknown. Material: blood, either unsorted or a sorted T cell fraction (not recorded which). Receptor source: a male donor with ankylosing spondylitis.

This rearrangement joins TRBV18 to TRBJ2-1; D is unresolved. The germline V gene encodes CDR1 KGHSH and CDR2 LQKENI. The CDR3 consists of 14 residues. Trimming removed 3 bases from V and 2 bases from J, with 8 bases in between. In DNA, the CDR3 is TGTGCCAGCTCACCCCTCGCTCCCTACAATGAGCAGTTCTTC. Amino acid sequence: CASSPLAPYNEQFF. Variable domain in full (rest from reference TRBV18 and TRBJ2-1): NAGVMQNPRHLVRRRGQEARLRCSPMKGHSHVYWYRQLPEEGLKFMVYLQKENIIDESGMPKERFSAEFPKEGPSILRIQQVVRGDSAAYFCASSPLAPYNEQFFGPGTRLTVL.

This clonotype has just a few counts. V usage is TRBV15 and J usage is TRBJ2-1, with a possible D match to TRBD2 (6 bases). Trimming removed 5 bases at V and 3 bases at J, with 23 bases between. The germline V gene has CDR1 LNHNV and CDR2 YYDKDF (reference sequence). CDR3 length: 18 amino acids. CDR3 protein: CATSSLPPGTPIYNEQFF. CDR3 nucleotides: TGTGCCACCAGCTCCCTCCCCCCCGGGACTCCCATCTACAATGAGCAGTTCTTC.

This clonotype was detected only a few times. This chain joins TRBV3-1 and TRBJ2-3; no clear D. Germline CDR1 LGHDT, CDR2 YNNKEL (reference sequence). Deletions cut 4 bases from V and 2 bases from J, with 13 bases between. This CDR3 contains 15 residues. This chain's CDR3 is CASSLDPRLTDTQYF. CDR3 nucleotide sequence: TGTGCCAGCAGCCTCGACCCGCGACTCACAGATACGCAGTATTTT.

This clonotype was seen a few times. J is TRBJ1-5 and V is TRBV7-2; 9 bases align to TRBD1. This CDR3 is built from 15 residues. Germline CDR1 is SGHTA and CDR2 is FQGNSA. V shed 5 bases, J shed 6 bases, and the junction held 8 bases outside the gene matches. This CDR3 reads CASSGIGDRVQPQHF. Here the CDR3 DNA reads TGTGCCAGCAGCGGAATCGGGGACAGGGTTCAGCCCCAGCATTTT. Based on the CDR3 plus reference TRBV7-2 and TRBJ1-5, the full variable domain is GAGVSQSPSNKVTEKGKDVELRCDPISGHTALYWYRQSLGQGLEFLIYFQGNSAPDKSGLPSDRFSAERTGGSVSTLTIQRTQQEDSAVYLCASSGIGDRVQPQHFGDGTRLSIL.

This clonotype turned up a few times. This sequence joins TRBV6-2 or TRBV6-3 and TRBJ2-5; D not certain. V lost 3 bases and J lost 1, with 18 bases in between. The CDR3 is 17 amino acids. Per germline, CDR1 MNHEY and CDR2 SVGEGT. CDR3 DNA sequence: TGTGCCAGCAGTTATCAGACTTATACGACTCGCCAAGAGACCCAGTACTTC. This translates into CASSYQTYTTRQETQYF.

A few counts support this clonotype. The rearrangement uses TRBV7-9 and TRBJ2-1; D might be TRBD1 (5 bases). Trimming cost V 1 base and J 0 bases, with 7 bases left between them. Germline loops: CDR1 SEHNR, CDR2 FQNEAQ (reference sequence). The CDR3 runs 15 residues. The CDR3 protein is CASSLDQGSYNEQFF. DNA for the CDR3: TGTGCCAGCAGCTTAGACCAGGGCTCCTACAATGAGCAGTTCTTC. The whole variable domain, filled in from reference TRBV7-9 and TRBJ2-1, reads DTGVSQNPRHKITKRGQNVTFRCDPISEHNRLYWYRQTLGQGPEFLTYFQNEAQLEKSRLLSDRFSAERPKGSFSTLEIQRTEQGDSAMYLCASSLDQGSYNEQFFGPGTRLTVL.

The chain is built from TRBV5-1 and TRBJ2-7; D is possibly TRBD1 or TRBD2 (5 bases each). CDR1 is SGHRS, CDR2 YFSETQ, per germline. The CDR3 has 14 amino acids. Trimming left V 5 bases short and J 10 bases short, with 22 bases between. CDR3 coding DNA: TGCGCCAGCAGGGGCTCGGGGAAAGGGGCTTATCAGTACTTC. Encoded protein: CASRGSGKGAYQYF.

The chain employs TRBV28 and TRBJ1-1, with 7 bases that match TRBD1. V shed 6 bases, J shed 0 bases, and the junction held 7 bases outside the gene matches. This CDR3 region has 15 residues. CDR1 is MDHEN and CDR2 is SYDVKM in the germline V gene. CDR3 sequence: CASRDRDSMNTEAFF. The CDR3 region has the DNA TGTGCCAGCAGGGATAGGGACAGCATGAACACTGAAGCTTTCTTT.

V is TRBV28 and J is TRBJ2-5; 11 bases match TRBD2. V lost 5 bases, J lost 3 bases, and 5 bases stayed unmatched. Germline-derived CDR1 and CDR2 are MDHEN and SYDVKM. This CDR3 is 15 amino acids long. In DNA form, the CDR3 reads TGTGCCAGCAGTCCCCCGGGACTAGCGGAAGAGACCCAGTACTTC. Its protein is CASSPPGLAEETQYF.

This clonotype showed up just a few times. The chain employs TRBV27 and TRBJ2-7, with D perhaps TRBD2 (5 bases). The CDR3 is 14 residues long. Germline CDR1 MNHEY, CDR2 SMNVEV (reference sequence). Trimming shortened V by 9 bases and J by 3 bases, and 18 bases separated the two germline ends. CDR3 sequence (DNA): TGTGCCAGTAGAACCCCTAGCAGAGTCTACGAGCAGTACTTC. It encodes CASRTPSRVYEQYF.

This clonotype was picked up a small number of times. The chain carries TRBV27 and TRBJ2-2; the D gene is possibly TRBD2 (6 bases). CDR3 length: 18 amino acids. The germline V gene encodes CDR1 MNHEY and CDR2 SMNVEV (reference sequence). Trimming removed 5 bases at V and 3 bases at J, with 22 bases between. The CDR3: CASSPPGGVPTYTGELFF. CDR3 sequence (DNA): TGTGCCAGCAGTCCACCCGGGGGAGTTCCGACCTACACCGGGGAGCTGTTTTTT.

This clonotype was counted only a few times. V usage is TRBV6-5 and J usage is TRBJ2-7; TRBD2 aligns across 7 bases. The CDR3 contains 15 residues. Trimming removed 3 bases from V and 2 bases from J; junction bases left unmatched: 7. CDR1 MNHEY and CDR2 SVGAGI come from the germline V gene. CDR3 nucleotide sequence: TGTGCCAGCAGTTATGGGGGAGGGCTGCCCTACGAGCAGTACTTC. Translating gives CASSYGGGLPYEQYF.

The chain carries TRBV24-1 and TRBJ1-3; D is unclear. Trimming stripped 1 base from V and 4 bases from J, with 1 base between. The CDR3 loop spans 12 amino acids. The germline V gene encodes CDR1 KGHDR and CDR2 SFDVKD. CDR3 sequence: CATSDFGNTIYF. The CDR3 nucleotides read TGTGCCACCAGTGATTTCGGAAACACCATATATTTT.

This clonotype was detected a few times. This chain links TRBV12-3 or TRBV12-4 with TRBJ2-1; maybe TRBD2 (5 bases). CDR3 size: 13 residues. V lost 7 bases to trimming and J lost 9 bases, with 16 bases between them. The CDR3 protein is CASNLSERLEQFF. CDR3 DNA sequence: TGTGCCAGCAATCTGAGCGAGCGGCTTGAGCAGTTCTTC.

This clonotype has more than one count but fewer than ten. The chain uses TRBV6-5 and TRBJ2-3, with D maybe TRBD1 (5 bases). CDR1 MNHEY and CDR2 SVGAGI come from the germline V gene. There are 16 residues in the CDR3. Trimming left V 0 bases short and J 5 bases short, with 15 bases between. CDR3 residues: CASSYSGLRALDTQYF. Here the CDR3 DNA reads TGTGCCAGCAGTTACTCGGGGCTCCGGGCGCTAGATACGCAGTATTTT.

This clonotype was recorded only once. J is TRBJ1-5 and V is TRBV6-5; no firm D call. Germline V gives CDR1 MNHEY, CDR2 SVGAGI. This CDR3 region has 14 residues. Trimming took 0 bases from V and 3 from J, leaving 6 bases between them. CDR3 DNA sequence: TGTGCCAGCAGTTACTCGACGAACAATCAGCCCCAGCATTTT. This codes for CASSYSTNNQPQHF.

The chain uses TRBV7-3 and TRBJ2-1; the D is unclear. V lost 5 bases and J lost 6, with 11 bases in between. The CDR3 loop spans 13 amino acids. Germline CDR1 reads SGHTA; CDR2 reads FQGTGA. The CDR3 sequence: CASSPPPPNEQFF. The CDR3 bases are TGTGCCAGCAGCCCCCCTCCACCCAATGAGCAGTTCTTC. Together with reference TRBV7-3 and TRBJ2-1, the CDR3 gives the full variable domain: GAGVSQTPSNKVTEKGKYVELRCDPISGHTALYWYRQSLGQGPEFLIYFQGTGAADDSGLPNDRFFAVRPEGSVSTLKIQRTERGDSAVYLCASSPPPPNEQFFGPGTRLTVL.

The CDR3 DNA follows: TGTGCCATCAGTCTAAGATCAGGGGAAAGGAACACCGGGGAGCTGTTTTTT. It codes for CAISLRSGERNTGELFF. This chain connects TRBV10-3 to TRBJ2-2; D is perhaps TRBD1 (6 bases). CDR3 length equals 17 residues. Trimming took off 5 bases at V and 1 base at J, with 17 bases between the two ends. Per the germline V gene, CDR1 is ENHRY and CDR2 is SYGVKD.

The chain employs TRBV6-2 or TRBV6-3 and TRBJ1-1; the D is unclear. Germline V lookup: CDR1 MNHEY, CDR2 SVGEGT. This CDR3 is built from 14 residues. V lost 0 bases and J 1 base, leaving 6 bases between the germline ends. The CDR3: CASSYSIWNTEAFF. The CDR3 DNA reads TGTGCCAGCAGTTACTCGATCTGGAACACTGAAGCTTTCTTT.

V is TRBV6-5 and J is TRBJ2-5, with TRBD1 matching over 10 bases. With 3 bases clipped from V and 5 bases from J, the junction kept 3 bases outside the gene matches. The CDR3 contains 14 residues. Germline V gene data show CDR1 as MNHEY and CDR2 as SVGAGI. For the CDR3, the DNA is TGTGCCAGCAGTTATGGGACAGGGGTTGAGACCCAGTACTTC. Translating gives CASSYGTGVETQYF.

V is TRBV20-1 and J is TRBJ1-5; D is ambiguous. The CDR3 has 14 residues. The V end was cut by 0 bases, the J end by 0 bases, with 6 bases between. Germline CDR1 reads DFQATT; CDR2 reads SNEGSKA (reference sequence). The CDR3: CSARDRLSNQPQHF. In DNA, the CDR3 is TGCAGTGCTAGAGATAGACTTAGCAATCAGCCCCAGCATTTT.

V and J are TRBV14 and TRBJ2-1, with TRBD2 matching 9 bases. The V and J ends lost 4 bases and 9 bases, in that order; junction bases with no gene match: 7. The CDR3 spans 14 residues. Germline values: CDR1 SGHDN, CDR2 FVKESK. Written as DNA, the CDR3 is TGTGCCAGCAGCCGTTCTCGCGGGAGGGGTGAGCAGTTCTTC. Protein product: CASSRSRGRGEQFF.

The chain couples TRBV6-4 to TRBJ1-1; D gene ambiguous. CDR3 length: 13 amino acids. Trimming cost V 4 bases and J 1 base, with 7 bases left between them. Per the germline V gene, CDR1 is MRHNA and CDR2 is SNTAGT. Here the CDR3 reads CASSAHRNTEAFF. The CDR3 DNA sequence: TGTGCCAGCAGTGCCCATCGGAACACTGAAGCTTTCTTT.

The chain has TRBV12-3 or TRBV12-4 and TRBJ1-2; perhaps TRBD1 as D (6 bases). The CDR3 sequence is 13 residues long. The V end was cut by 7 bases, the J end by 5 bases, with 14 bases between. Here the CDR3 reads CASNTGSDYGYTF. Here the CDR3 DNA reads TGTGCCAGCAATACAGGGTCTGATTATGGCTACACCTTC.

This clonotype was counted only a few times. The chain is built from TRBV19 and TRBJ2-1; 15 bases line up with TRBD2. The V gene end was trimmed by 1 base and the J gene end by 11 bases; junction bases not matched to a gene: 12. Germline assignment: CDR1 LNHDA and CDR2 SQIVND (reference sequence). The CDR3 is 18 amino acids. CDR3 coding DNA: TGTGCCAGTAGTATAGGGGGAACTGGACTAGCGGGAGGGCCCCAGCAGTTCTTC. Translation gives CASSIGGTGLAGGPQQFF.

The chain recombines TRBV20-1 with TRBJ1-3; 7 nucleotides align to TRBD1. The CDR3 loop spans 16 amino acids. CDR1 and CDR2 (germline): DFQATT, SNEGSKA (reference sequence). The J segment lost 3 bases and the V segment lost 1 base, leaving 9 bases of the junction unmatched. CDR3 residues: CSARAPGRGIGNTIYF. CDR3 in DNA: TGCAGTGCTAGAGCACCCGGCAGGGGGATTGGAAACACCATATATTTT.

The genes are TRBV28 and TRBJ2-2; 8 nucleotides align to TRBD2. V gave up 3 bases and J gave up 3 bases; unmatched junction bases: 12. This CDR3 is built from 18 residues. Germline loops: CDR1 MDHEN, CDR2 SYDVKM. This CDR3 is CASSLRPPGRADTGELFF. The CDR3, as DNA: TGTGCCAGCAGTTTGCGGCCCCCCGGGAGGGCGGACACCGGGGAGCTGTTTTTT. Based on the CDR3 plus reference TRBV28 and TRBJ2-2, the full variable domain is DVKVTQSSRYLVKRTGEKVFLECVQDMDHENMFWYRQDPGLGLRLIYFSYDVKMKEKGDIPEGYSVSREKKERFSLILESASTNQTSMYLCASSLRPPGRADTGELFFGEGSRLTVL.

The chain's CDR3 is CASSWANTGELFF. The CDR3 coding sequence is TGTGCCAGCAGCTGGGCGAACACCGGGGAGCTGTTTTTT. The J gene is TRBJ2-2, the V gene TRBV7-2; D uncertain. The CDR3 sequence is 13 residues long. Between the trimmed V and J ends, which lost 4 bases and 0 bases, there was a span of 3 bases. From germline, CDR1 is SGHTA and CDR2 FQGNSA.